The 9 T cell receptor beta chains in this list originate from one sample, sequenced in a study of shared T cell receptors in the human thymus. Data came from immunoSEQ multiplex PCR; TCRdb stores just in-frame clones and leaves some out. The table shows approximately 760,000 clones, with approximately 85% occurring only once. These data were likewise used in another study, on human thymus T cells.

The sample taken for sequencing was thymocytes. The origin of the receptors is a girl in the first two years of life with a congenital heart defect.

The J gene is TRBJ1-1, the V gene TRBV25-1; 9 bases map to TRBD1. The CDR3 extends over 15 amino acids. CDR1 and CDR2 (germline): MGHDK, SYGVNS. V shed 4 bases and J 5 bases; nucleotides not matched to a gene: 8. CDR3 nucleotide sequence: TGTGCCAGCAGTGGGGGCACAGGGGGCTGGACTGAAGCTTTCTTT. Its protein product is CASSGGTGGWTEAFF.

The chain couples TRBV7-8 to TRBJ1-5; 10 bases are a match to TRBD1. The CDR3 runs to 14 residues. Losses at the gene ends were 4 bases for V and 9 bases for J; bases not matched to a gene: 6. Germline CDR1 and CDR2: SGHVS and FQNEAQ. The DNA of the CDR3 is TGTGCCAGCAGCTCCCGGACAGGGGGAGGGCCCCAGCATTTT. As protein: CASSSRTGGGPQHF. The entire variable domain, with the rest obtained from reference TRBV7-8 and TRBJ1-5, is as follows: GAGVSQSPRYKVAKRGQDVALRCDPISGHVSLFWYQQALGQGPEFLTYFQNEAQLDKSGLPSDRFFAERPEGSVSTLKIQRTQQEDSAVYLCASSSRTGGGPQHFGDGTRLSIL.

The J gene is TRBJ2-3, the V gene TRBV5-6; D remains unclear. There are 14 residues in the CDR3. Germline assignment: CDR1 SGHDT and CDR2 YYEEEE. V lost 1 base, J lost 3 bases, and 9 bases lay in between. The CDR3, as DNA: TGTGCCAGCAGCTTGTGGGCCTTTACAGATACGCAGTATTTT. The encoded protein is CASSLWAFTDTQYF.

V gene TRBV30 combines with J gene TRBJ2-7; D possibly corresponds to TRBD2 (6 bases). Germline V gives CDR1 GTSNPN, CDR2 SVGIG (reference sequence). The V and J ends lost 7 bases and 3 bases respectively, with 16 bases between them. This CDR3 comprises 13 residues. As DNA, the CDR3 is TGTGCCTTAGGGACGACGGGGGACTACGAGCAGTACTTC. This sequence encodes CALGTTGDYEQYF.

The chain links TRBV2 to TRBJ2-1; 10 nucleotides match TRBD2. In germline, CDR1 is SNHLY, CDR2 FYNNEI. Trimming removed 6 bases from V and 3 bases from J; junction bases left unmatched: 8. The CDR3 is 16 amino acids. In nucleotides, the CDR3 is TGTGCCAGCAGAGATCCAGGACTAGCGGTCTACAATGAGCAGTTCTTC. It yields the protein CASRDPGLAVYNEQFF.

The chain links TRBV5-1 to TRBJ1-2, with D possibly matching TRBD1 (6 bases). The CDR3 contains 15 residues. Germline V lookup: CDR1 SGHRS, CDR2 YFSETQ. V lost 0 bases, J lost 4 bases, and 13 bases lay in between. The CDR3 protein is CASSLGSDRSYGYTF. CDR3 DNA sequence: TGCGCCAGCAGCTTGGGGTCCGACAGGTCCTATGGCTACACCTTC.

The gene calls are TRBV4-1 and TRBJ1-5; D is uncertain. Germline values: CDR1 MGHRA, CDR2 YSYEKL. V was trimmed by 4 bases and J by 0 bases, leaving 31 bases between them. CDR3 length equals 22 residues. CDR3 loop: CASSREVQSGLPTPYSNQPQHF. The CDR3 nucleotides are TGCGCCAGCAGCCGGGAGGTCCAGTCGGGCCTTCCCACCCCTTATAGCAATCAGCCCCAGCATTTT.

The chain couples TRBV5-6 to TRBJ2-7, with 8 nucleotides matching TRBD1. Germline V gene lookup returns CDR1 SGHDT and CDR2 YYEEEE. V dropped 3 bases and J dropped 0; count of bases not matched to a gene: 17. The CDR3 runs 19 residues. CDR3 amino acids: CASSWHSLLRQGTSYEQYF. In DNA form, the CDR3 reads TGTGCCAGCAGCTGGCACTCCCTCCTGCGACAGGGGACCTCCTACGAGCAGTACTTC.

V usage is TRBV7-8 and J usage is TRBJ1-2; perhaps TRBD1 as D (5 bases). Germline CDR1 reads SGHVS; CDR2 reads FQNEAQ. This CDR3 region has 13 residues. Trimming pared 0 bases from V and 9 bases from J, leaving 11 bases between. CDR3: CASSLAGGRSYTF. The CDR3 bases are TGTGCCAGCAGCTTAGCGGGGGGTAGGAGCTACACCTTC.